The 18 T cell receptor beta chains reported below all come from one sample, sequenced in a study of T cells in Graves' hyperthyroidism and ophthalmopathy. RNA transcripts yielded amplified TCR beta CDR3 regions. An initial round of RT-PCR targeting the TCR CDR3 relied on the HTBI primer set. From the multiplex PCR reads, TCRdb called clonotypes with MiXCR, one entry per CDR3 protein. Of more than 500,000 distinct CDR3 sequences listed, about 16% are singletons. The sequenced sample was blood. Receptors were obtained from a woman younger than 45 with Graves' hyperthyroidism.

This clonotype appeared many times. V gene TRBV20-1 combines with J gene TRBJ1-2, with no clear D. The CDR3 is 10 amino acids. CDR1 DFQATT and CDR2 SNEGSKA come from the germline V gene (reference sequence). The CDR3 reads CTNINYGYTF. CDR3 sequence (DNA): TGCACTAACATTAACTATGGCTACACCTTC.

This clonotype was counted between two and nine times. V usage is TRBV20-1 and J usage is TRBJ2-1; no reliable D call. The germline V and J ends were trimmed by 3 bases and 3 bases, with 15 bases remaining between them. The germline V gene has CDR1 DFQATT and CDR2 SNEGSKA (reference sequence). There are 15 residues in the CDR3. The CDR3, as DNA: TGCAGTGCTAGGGTGGGCAGGTGGAACTACAATGAGCAGTTCTTC. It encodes CSARVGRWNYNEQFF.

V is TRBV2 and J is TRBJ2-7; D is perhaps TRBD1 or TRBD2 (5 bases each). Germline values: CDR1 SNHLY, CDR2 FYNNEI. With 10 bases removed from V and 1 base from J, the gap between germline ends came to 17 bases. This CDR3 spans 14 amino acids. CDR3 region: CAISGEQGSYEQYF. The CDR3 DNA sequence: TGTGCCATTAGTGGGGAGCAGGGATCCTACGAGCAGTACTTC.

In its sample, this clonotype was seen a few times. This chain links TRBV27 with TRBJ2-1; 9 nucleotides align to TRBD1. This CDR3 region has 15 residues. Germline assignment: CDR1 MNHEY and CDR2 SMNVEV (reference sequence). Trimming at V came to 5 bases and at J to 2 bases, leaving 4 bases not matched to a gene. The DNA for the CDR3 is TGTGCCAGCAGTCCGACAGGGGGGACCTACAATGAGCAGTTCTTC. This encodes CASSPTGGTYNEQFF.

The DNA for the CDR3 is TGTGCCACCAGTGATTTGGGACTTGAGGGTACAGATACGCAGTATTTT. It specifies CATSDLGLEGTDTQYF. This chain connects TRBV24-1 to TRBJ2-3; perhaps TRBD2 as D (5 bases). With 0 bases removed from V and 3 bases from J, the gap between germline ends came to 12 bases. This CDR3 region has 16 residues. Germline V gene data show CDR1 as KGHDR and CDR2 as SFDVKD.

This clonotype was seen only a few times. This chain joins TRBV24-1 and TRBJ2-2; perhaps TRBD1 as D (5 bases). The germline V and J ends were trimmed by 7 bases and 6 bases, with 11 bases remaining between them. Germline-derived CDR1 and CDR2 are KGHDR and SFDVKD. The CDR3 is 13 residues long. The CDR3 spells CATSEGVSGELFF. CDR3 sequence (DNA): TGTGCCACCAGCGAAGGGGTCTCCGGGGAGCTGTTTTTT.

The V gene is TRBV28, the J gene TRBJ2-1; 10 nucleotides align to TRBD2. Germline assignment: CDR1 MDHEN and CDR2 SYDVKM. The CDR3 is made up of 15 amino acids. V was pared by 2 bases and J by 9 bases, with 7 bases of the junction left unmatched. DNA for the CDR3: TGTGCCAGCAGTTTAAAGGGTCTAGCGGGAGTTGAGCAGTTCTTC. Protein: CASSLKGLAGVEQFF. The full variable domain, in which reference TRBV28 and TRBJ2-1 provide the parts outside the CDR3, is DVKVTQSSRYLVKRTGEKVFLECVQDMDHENMFWYRQDPGLGLRLIYFSYDVKMKEKGDIPEGYSVSREKKERFSLILESASTNQTSMYLCASSLKGLAGVEQFFGPGTRLTVL.

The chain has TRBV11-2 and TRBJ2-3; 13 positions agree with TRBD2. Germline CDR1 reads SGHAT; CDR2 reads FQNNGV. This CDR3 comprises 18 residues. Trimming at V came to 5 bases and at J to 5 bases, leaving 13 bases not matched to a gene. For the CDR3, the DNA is TGTGCCAGCAGCCCCCCCGGGACTAGCGGGATTCGGAGAGATACGCAGTATTTT. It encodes CASSPPGTSGIRRDTQYF.

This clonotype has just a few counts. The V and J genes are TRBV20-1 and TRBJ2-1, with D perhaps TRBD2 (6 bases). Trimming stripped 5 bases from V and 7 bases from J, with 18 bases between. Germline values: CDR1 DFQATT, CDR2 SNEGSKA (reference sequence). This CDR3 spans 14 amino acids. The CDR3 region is CSAPIAEVANEQFF. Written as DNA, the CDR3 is TGCAGTGCTCCAATAGCGGAAGTGGCAAATGAGCAGTTCTTC.

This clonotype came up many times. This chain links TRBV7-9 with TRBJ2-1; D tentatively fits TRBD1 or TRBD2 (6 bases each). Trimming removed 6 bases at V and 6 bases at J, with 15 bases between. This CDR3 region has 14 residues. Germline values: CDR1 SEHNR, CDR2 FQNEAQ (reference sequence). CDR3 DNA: TGTGCCAGCAGACCCATCAGGGGAGGCAATGAGCAGTTCTTC. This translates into CASRPIRGGNEQFF. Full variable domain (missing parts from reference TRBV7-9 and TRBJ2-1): DTGVSQNPRHKITKRGQNVTFRCDPISEHNRLYWYRQTLGQGPEFLTYFQNEAQLEKSRLLSDRFSAERPKGSFSTLEIQRTEQGDSAMYLCASRPIRGGNEQFFGPGTRLTVL.

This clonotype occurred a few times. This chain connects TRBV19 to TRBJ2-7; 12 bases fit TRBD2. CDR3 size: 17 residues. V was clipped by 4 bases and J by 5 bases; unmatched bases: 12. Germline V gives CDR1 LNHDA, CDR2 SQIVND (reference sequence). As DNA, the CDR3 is TGTGCCAGTAGTAGAAGGACTAGCGGGATTATCCCCGACGAGCAGTACTTC. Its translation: CASSRRTSGIIPDEQYF.

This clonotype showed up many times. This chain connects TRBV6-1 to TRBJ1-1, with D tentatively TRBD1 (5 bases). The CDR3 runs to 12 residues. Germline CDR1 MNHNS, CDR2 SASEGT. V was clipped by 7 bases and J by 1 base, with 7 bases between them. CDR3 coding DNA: TGTGCCAGCAAAAGGGGGAACACTGAAGCTTTCTTT. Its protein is CASKRGNTEAFF.

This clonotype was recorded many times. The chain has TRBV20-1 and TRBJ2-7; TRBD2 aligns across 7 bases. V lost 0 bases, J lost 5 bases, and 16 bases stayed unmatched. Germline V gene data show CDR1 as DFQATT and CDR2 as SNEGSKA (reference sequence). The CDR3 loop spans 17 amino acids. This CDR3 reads CSARDLETSWGFDEQYF. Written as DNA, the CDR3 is TGCAGTGCTAGAGATTTGGAGACTAGCTGGGGATTCGACGAGCAGTACTTC.

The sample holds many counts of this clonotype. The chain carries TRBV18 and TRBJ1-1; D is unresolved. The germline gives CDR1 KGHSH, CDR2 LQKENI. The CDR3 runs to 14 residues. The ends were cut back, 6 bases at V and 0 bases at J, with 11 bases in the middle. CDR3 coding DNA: TGTGCCAGCTCGCAACAGAGGATGAACACTGAAGCTTTCTTT. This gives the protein CASSQQRMNTEAFF.

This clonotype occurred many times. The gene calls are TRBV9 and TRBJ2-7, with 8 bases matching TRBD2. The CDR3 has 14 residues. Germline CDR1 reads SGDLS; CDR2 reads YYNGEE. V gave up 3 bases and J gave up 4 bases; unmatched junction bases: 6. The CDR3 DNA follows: TGTGCCAGCAGCGCCGGGACTAGGGCATACGAGCAGTACTTC. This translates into CASSAGTRAYEQYF.

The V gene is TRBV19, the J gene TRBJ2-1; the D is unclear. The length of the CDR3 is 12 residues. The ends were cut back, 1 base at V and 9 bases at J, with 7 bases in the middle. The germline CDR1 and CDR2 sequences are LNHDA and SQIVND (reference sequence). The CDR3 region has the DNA TGTGCCAGTAGTATAGTGTGGAGTGAGCAGTTCTTC. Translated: CASSIVWSEQFF.

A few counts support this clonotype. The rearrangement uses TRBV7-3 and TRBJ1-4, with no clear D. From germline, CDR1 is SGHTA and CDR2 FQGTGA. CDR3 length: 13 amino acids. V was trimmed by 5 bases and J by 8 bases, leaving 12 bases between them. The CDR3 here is CASSAMGGEKLFF. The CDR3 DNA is TGTGCCAGCAGCGCGATGGGTGGGGAAAAACTGTTTTTT.

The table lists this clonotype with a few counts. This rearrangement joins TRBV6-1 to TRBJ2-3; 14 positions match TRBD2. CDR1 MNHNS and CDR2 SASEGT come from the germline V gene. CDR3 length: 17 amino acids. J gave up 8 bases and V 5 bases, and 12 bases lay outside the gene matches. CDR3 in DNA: TGTGCCAGCAGTTACGAGGGACTAGCGGGAGTGGGGGCTACGCAGTATTTT. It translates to CASSYEGLAGVGATQYF.